These T cell receptor beta chains were read from a single sample in a study of CD8 T cells in ankylosing spondylitis. TCRdb re-called the 5' RACE reads through MiXCR, storing one row per CDR3 protein. This table has 400,000 or so distinct CDR3 sequences, about 24% appearing once. The sequenced sample was blood, either unsorted or a sorted T cell fraction (not recorded which). The receptors shown here come from a male donor with ankylosing spondylitis. The CDR3 runs from the conserved cysteine through the conserved F or W.

CDR3 protein	CDR3 length	V gene
CASSTDYQETQYF	13	TRBV6-2/TRBV6-3
CASSVGGGGETQYF	14	TRBV9
CASSLTTGRNEQFF	14	TRBV7-2
CASSLGPQNTGELFF	15	TRBV5-1
CASSLDLNNQPQHF	14	TRBV7-9
CATASGPNTGELFF	14	TRBV10-3
CASSPLGVDTEAFF	14	TRBV6-2/TRBV6-3
CAISGGDQPQHF	12	TRBV10-3
CAWRNLMNTEAFF	13	TRBV30
CASSWGQGWYNEQFF	15	TRBV5-1
CSARDVRTVGSEAFF	15	TRBV20-1
CASSQHGTANYGYTF	15	TRBV3-1
CASSPWGQRGDNEQFF	16	TRBV7-9
CASSYGIAAYEQYF	14	TRBV3-1
CASSPGQGSGGYTF	14	TRBV12-3/TRBV12-4
CAWSLRSTDTQYF	13	TRBV30
CASSLLTQGTGELFF	15	TRBV11-1
CASSGEIRLNNEQFF	15	TRBV7-9
CASSYVGGDTEAFF	14	TRBV3-1
CASSPTGDEAFF	12	TRBV7-9
CASRTGLRGWNEQFF	15	TRBV19
CASSHGSGGYQPQHF	15	TRBV3-1
CSARRSSNQPQHF	13	TRBV20-1
CSASGIKQFF	10	TRBV20-1
CASSLQLEDTNTEAFF	16	TRBV5-6
CASSLLSIGDTGELFF	16	TRBV5-1
CATGGGEASYNEQFF	15	TRBV15
CASSSDRGSHNEQFF	15	TRBV7-8
CASSLRDTQYF	11	TRBV5-1
CASSQDLARYNEQFF	15	TRBV4-1
CASSGASGSGNTIYF	15	TRBV5-1
CASSLALSGARWQETQYF	18	TRBV7-8
CAISEWGQGTEAFF	14	TRBV10-3
CASSLFGGGVEQFF	14	TRBV5-1
CASNSVLGYNSPLHF	15	TRBV9
CASSRLAGAVEQFF	14	TRBV28
CASSTPTTDTQYF	13	TRBV7-2
CASSEWQYNEQFF	13	TRBV6-1